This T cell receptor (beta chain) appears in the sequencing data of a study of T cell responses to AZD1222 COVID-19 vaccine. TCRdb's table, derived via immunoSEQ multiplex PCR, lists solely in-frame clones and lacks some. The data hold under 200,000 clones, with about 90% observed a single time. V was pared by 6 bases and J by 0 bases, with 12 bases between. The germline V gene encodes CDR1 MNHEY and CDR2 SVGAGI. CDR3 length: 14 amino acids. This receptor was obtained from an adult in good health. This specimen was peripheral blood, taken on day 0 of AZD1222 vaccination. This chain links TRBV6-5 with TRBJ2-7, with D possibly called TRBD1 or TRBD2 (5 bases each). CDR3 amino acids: CASRGRGSSYEQYF. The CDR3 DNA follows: TGTGCCAGCAGAGGTCGGGGCAGCTCCTACGAGCAGTACTTC.